The 13 T cell receptor beta chains below were found in one sample sequenced in a study of shared clonotypes between healthy human individuals. Clones were sequenced by immunoSEQ multiplex PCR, and TCRdb holds only the in-frame ones, with some missing. The table includes about 110,000 clones, about 71% detected once. Sequencing used memory CD8+ T cells sorted from blood. The subset is: CD45RO+ cells pooled with CCR7-negative TemRA cells. The source is a woman aged 25-40 years in good health.

The chain carries TRBV14 and TRBJ2-1, with a tentative D call TRBD2 (6 bases). The CDR3 is 16 residues long. Germline V lookup: CDR1 SGHDN, CDR2 FVKESK. The germline V and J ends were trimmed by 2 bases and 8 bases, with 19 bases remaining between them. The CDR3: CASSQHPGLTTYEQFF. The CDR3 DNA is TGTGCCAGCAGCCAACACCCGGGACTCACAACCTATGAGCAGTTCTTC.

The chain links TRBV7-9 to TRBJ2-5; 11 bases agree with TRBD2. The CDR3 runs 16 residues. Unmatched junction bases numbered 16, after V lost 5 bases and J lost 11 bases. In germline, CDR1 is SEHNR, CDR2 FQNEAQ (reference sequence). Written as DNA, the CDR3 is TGTGCCAGCAGCCAAGTTACCGGGACTAGCGGCGGTGAGCAGTACTTC. Its translation is CASSQVTGTSGGEQYF.

The J gene is TRBJ2-2, the V gene TRBV27; no definite D call. CDR3 length: 14 residues. V shed 4 bases and J shed 0 bases, with 6 bases lying between them. Germline values: CDR1 MNHEY, CDR2 SMNVEV (reference sequence). The CDR3 DNA reads TGTGCCAGCAGTTCCCAACCGAACACCGGGGAGCTGTTTTTT. Protein: CASSSQPNTGELFF.

In its sample, this clone was seen once. This rearrangement joins TRBV6-4 to TRBJ2-1; 8 bases are a match to TRBD2. CDR3 length: 16 residues. V gave up 2 bases and J gave up 7 bases; unmatched junction bases: 10. Germline CDR1 MRHNA, CDR2 SNTAGT. The CDR3 reads CASSDHSERELNEQFF. CDR3 sequence (DNA): TGTGCCAGCAGTGACCATTCGGAGCGGGAGCTGAATGAGCAGTTCTTC.

This chain joins TRBV5-5 and TRBJ2-5; D unclear. Germline CDR1 and CDR2: SGHKS and YYEKEE (reference sequence). This CDR3 comprises 14 residues. Trimming stripped 1 base from V and 4 bases from J, with 11 bases between. The CDR3 is CASSLMGRAETQYF. The CDR3 nucleotides are TGTGCCAGCAGCTTGATGGGAAGGGCAGAGACCCAGTACTTC.

The CDR3 sequence: CASSVTSESYNEQFF. CDR3 coding DNA: TGTGCCAGCAGTGTTACTAGCGAGTCCTACAATGAGCAGTTCTTC. The chain is built from TRBV6-1 and TRBJ2-1, with 7 bases identical to TRBD2. Germline-derived CDR1 and CDR2 are MNHNS and SASEGT. J lost 1 base, V lost 4 bases, and 4 bases had no gene match. This CDR3 spans 15 amino acids.

The chain has TRBV6-6 and TRBJ2-7; D may be TRBD1 (5 bases). V gave up 4 bases and J gave up 0 bases, with 13 bases separating them. This CDR3 comprises 15 residues. Germline V gives CDR1 MNHNY, CDR2 SVGAGI (reference sequence). The DNA of the CDR3 is TGTGCCAGCAGTTTCCGGACACCGAGCTCCTACGAGCAGTACTTC. Translating gives CASSFRTPSSYEQYF.

V usage is TRBV28 and J usage is TRBJ2-2; possibly TRBD2 for D (6 bases). CDR1 and CDR2 (germline): MDHEN, SYDVKM. This CDR3 spans 19 amino acids. The germline V and J ends were trimmed by 7 bases and 5 bases, with 29 bases remaining between them. The CDR3 DNA follows: TGTGCCAGCAAGTACCCGGGGTCCACTGCGGGAAGGGGAACCGGGGAGCTGTTTTTT. Translation: CASKYPGSTAGRGTGELFF.

In nucleotides, the CDR3 is TGTGCCAGCAGCTTAGTACCGGGGACTGACTCGACCGGGGAGCTGTTTTTT. Translation gives CASSLVPGTDSTGELFF. V is TRBV7-8 and J is TRBJ2-2, with D possibly TRBD2 on 6 matching bases. The CDR3 is 17 amino acids. Per germline, CDR1 SGHVS and CDR2 FQNEAQ. V shed 1 base and J shed 5 bases, with 17 bases lying between them.

This chain uses TRBV4-1 with TRBJ1-1, with D uncertain. The CDR3 runs to 17 residues. Per the germline V gene, CDR1 is MGHRA and CDR2 is YSYEKL. V lost 0 bases and J 1 base, leaving 15 bases between the germline ends. The CDR3 sequence is CASSQEGSFRGNTEAFF. For the CDR3, the DNA is TGCGCCAGCAGCCAAGAAGGGAGCTTTCGAGGGAACACTGAAGCTTTCTTT.

The chain is built from TRBV6-1 and TRBJ1-4; D might be TRBD1 (5 bases). The germline CDR1 and CDR2 sequences are MNHNS and SASEGT. Trimming took 3 bases from V and 6 from J, leaving 11 bases between them. This CDR3 has 14 amino acids. This CDR3 reads CASSEGRGDEKLFF. CDR3 DNA sequence: TGTGCCAGCAGTGAGGGGCGCGGGGATGAAAAACTGTTTTTT.

There are many counts of this clone. The rearrangement links TRBV28 to TRBJ2-2; D is undetermined. Trimming stripped 6 bases from V and 3 bases from J, with 2 bases between. CDR1 and CDR2 (germline): MDHEN, SYDVKM. This CDR3 is 11 amino acids long. Here the CDR3 reads CASSYTGELFF. For the CDR3, the DNA is TGTGCCAGCAGCTACACCGGGGAGCTGTTTTTT.

The J gene is TRBJ2-1, the V gene TRBV28, with TRBD2 identical over 8 bases. The CDR3 runs to 15 residues. In germline, CDR1 is MDHEN, CDR2 SYDVKM. The V and J ends lost 2 bases and 4 bases, in that order; junction bases with no gene match: 4. The CDR3 bases are TGTGCCAGCAGTTTACCCTCGGGAGGGTACAATGAGCAGTTCTTC. It encodes CASSLPSGGYNEQFF.